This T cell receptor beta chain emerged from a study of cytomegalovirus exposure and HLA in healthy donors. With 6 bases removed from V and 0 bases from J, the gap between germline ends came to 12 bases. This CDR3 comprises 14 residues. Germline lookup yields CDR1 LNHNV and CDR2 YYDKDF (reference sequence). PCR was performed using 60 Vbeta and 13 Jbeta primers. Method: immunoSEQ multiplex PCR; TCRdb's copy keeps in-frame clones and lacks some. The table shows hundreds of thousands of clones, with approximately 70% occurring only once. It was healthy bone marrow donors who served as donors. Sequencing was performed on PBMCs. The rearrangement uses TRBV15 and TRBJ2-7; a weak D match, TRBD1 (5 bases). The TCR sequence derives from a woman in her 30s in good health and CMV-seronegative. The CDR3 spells CATREGDSSYEQYF. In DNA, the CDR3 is TGTGCCACCAGAGAAGGGGATAGCTCCTACGAGCAGTACTTC. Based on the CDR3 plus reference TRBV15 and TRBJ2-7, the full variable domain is DAMVIQNPRYQVTQFGKPVTLSCSQTLNHNVMYWYQQKSSQAPKLLFHYYDKDFNNEADTPDNFQSRRPNTSFCFLDIRSPGLGDTAMYLCATREGDSSYEQYFGPGTRLTVT.